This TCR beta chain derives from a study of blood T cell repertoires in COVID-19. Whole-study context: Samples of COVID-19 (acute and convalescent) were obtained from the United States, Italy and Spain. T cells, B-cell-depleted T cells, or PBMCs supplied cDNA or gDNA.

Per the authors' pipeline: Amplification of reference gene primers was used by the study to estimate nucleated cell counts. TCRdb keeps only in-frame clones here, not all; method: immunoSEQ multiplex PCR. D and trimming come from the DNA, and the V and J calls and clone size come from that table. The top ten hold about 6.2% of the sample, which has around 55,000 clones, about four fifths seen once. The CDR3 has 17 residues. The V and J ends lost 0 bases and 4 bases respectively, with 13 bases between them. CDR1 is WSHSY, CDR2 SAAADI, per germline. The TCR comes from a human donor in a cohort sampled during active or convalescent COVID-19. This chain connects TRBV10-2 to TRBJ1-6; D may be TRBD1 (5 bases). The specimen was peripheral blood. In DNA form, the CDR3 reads TGCGCCAGCAGTGAGTCATTCGGGGGATCTTATAATTCACCCCTCCACTTT. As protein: CASSESFGGSYNSPLHF.